The clone carrying this T cell receptor beta chain has just a few counts. This entry belongs to a study of Graves' ophthalmopathy and Graves' hyperthyroidism. Germline CDR1 MNHEY, CDR2 SMNVEV (reference sequence). This CDR3 is built from 17 residues. Losses at the gene ends were 4 bases for V and 4 bases for J; bases not matched to a gene: 13. RNA transcripts were the source from which TCR beta CDR3 regions were amplified. The authors performed first-round RT-PCR with HTBI primers and then a second-round multiplex PCR. TCRdb analysed the multiplex PCR reads with MiXCR anew, one entry per CDR3 protein. Here the sample spans about 380,000 distinct CDR3 sequences, 15% to 19% being singletons.

The TCR was taken from a woman between 18 and 29 years old with stable Graves' hyperthyroidism. The sequenced sample consisted of peripheral blood. The gene calls are TRBV27 and TRBJ1-1, with 9 positions matching TRBD1. CDR3 nucleotides: TGTGCCAGCAGTTCCACCGGGACAGGGTTACGCGTCACTGAAGCTTTCTTT. Its protein product is CASSSTGTGLRVTEAFF.